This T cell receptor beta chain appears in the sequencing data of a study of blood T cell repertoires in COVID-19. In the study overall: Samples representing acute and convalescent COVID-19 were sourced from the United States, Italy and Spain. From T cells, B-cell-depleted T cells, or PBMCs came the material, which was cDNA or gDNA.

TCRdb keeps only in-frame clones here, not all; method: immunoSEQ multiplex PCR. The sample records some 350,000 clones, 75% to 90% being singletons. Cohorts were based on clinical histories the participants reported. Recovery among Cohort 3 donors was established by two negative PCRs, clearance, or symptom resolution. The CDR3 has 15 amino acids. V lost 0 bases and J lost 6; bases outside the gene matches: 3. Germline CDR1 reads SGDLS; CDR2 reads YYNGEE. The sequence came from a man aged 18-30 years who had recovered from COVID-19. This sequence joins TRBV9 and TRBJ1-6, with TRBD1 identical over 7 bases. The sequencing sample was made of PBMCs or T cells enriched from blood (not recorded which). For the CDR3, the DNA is TGTGCCAGCAGCGTAGAGACAGGGCCTAATTCACCCCTCCACTTT. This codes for CASSVETGPNSPLHF.